This record looks at one TCR beta chain sequence and its context. As yet, its antigen is unknown. The germline V gene has CDR1 LNHDA and CDR2 SQIVND (reference sequence). V was shortened by 3 bases and J by 1 base, with 7 bases between the two germline ends. There are 14 residues in the CDR3. This record comes from a study of Tregs in tolerant kidney transplant recipients. Findings of the study overall: Few patients were studied, so findings need validation in larger groups. Changing PCR primers prevented nucleotide comparison between some patients' samples. Donor-specific Treg expansion exceeded global Treg expansion in tolerant patients, suggesting antigen drive.

TCRdb keeps only in-frame clones here, not all; method: immunoSEQ multiplex PCR. The sample yields about 50,000 clones, roughly nine tenths seen once. Related graft donors supplied nonmyeloablative bone marrow transplants, and mixed chimerism was transient. Thawed PBMCs were FACS-sorted into unstimulated CD4+CD25+CD127- regulatory T cells, CD4+CD25- non-regulatory cells, CD4 and CD8 cells. The sample here was CD8+ T cells from blood (PBMCs), taken 12 months after the transplant. The rearrangement joins TRBV19 to TRBJ1-5, with a weak D call TRBD1 (5 bases). This TCR came from a human patient who received a combined kidney and bone marrow transplant. Some of these T cells may belong to the graft donor. The CDR3 spells CASSIRESNQPQHF. The CDR3 DNA follows: TGTGCCAGTAGTATCAGGGAAAGCAATCAGCCCCAGCATTTT.